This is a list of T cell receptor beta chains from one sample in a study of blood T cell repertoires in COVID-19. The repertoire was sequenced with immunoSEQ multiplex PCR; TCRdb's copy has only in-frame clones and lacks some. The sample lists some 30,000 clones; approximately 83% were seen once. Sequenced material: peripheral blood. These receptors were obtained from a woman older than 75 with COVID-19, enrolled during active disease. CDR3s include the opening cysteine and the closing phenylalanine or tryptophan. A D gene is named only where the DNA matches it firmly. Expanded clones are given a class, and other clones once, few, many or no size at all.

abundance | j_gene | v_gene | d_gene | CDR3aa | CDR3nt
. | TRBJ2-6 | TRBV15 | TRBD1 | CATSSPGQGSSGANVLTF | TGTGCCACCAGCTCCCCTGGACAGGGATCTTCTGGGGCCAACGTCCTGACTTTC
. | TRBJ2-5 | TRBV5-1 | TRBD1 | CASSADRVNEVGFQETQYF | TGCGCCAGCAGCGCGGACAGGGTAAATGAAGTCGGTTTCCAAGAGACCCAGTACTTC
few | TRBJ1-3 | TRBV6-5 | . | CASSVTGTGNTIYF | TGTGCCAGCAGCGTTACAGGGACTGGAAACACCATATATTTT
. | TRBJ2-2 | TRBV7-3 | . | CASSPPGNGELFF | TGTGCCAGCAGCCCCCCCGGGAACGGGGAGCTGTTTTTT
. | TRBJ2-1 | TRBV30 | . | CAWRGASYNEQFF | TGTGCCTGGAGGGGGGCCTCCTACAATGAGCAGTTCTTC
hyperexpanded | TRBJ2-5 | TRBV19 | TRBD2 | CASSMEGSGGWEETQYF | TGTGCCAGTAGTATGGAGGGAAGCGGGGGTTGGGAAGAGACCCAGTACTTC
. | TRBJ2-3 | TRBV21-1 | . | CASSKGRHGHAGADTQYF | TGTGCCAGCAGCAAAGGCAGGCACGGTCATGCGGGCGCAGATACGCAGTATTTT
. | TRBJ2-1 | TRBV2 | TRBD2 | CASTWTSSAYNEQFF | TGTGCCAGCACATGGACTAGCTCTGCCTACAATGAGCAGTTCTTC
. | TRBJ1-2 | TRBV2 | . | CASIDQGRVSYTF | TGTGCCAGCATTGATCAGGGTCGGGTCAGCTACACCTTC
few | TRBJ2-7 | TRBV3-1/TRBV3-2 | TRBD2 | CASSQQAGPYEQYF | TGTGCCAGCAGCCAACAAGCGGGGCCCTACGAGCAGTACTTC
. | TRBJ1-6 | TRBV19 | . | CASTGDSGGNSPLHF | TGTGCCAGTACCGGGGACTCCGGGGGTAATTCACCCCTCCACTTT
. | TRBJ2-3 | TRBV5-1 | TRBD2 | CASSLGSGVADTQYF | TGCGCCAGCAGCTTGGGTAGCGGGGTGGCAGATACGCAGTATTTT
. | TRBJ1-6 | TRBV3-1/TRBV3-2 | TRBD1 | CASSQPQGGNSPLHF | TGTGCCAGCAGCCAACCACAGGGGGGTAATTCACCCCTCCACTTT
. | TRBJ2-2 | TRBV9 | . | CASSGTGTTNTGELFF | TGTGCCAGCAGCGGAACCGGGACAACGAACACCGGGGAGCTGTTTTTT
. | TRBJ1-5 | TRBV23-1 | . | CASIAASRRHQPQHF | TGCGCCAGCATCGCTGCCTCTCGGCGGCATCAGCCCCAGCATTTT
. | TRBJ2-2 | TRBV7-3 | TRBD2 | CASSSLGLAGGNTGELFF | TGTGCCAGCAGCTCTTTGGGACTAGCGGGGGGTAACACCGGGGAGCTGTTTTTT
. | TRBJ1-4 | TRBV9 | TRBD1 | CASSATGLPNEKLFF | TGTGCCAGCAGCGCGACAGGGCTGCCTAATGAAAAACTGTTTTTT
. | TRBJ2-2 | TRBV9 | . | CASSVTGDTGELFF | TGTGCCAGCAGCGTAACGGGAGACACCGGGGAGCTGTTTTTT
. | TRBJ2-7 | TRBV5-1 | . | CASSLLGNHEQYF | TGCGCCAGCAGCTTGCTCGGGAACCACGAGCAGTACTTC
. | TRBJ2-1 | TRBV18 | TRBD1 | CASSPMGQGGHNEQFF | TGTGCCAGCTCACCTATGGGACAGGGGGGCCACAATGAGCAGTTCTTC
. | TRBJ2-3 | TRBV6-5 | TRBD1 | CASRRDRATDTQYF | TGTGCCAGCCGCCGGGACAGGGCTACAGATACGCAGTATTTT
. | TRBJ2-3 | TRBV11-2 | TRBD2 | CASSPPGLAGGLDTQYF | TGTGCCAGCAGCCCGCCGGGACTAGCGGGGGGGCTTGATACGCAGTATTTT
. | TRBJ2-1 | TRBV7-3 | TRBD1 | CASSLRRDRVNNEQFF | TGTGCCAGCAGCTTACGGCGGGACAGGGTAAACAATGAGCAGTTCTTC
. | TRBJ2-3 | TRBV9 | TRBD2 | CASSVAILAGGGDTQYF | TGTGCCAGCAGCGTCGCCATTTTAGCGGGGGGAGGAGATACGCAGTATTTT
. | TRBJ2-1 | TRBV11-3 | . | CASSYDSSYNEQFF | TGTGCCAGCAGCTATGACAGTTCCTACAATGAGCAGTTCTTC
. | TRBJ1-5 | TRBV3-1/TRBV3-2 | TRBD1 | CASSQGTGGAQPQHF | TGTGCCAGCAGCCAGGGGACAGGGGGGGCTCAGCCCCAGCATTTT
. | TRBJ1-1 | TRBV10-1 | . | CASSPLGGNTEAFF | TGCGCCAGTTCTCCTTTGGGGGGAAACACTGAAGCTTTCTTT
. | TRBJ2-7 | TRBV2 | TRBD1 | CASSWDRGIDEQYF | TGTGCCAGCAGTTGGGACAGGGGGATCGACGAGCAGTACTTC
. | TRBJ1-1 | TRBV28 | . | CASSLVANTEAFF | TGTGCCAGCAGTTTGGTGGCGAACACTGAAGCTTTCTTT
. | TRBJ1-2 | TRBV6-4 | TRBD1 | CASSSLWGPGQGAANYGYTF | TGTGCCAGCAGTTCCCTCTGGGGACCGGGACAGGGGGCGGCTAACTATGGCTACACCTTC
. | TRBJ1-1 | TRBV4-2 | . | CASSGQISMNTEAFF | TGTGCCAGCAGCGGACAGATTTCCATGAACACTGAAGCTTTCTTT
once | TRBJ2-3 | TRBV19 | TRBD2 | CASRSGGVADTQYF | TGTGCCAGTAGGAGCGGGGGGGTGGCAGATACGCAGTATTTT
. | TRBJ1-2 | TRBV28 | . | CASRASNYGYTF | TGTGCCAGCAGGGCTTCCAACTATGGCTACACCTTC
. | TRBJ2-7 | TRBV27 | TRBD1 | CASSLLGGARNEQYF | TGTGCCAGCAGTTTATTAGGGGGCGCCCGGAACGAGCAGTACTTC
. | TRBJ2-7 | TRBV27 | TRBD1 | CASSPAGTGSSYEQYF | TGTGCCAGCAGTCCCGCCGGGACAGGGAGCTCCTACGAGCAGTACTTC
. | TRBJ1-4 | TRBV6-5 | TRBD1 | CASRTGDATNEKLFF | TGTGCCAGCCGGACAGGTGATGCAACTAATGAAAAACTGTTTTTT
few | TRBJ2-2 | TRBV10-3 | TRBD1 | CAISEGQGTGELFF | TGTGCCATCAGTGAGGGACAGGGGACCGGGGAGCTGTTTTTT
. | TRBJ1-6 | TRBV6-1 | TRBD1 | CASSEWDSRSPLHF | TGTGCCAGCAGTGAGTGGGACAGTAGGTCACCCCTCCACTTT
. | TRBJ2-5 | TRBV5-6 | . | CASSLFGVPREGQYF | TGTGCCAGCAGCTTGTTCGGGGTACCACGTGAAGGCCAGTACTTC
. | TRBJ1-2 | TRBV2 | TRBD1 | CASRMGQSNGYTF | TGTGCCAGCAGGATGGGACAGTCAAATGGCTACACCTTC
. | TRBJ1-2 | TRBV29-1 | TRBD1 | CSVLGRDRENGYTF | TGCAGCGTTCTTGGCCGGGACAGGGAAAATGGCTACACCTTC
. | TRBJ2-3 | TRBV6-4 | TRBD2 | CASSDGVAGDTDTQYF | TGTGCCAGCAGTGATGGGGTAGCGGGGGACACAGATACGCAGTATTTT
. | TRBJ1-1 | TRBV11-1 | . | CASSPYTEAFF | TGTGCCAGCAGCCCGTACACTGAAGCTTTCTTT
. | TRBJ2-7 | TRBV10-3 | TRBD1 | CAISGGQGGYEQYF | TGTGCCATCAGTGGGGGACAGGGCGGCTACGAGCAGTACTTC
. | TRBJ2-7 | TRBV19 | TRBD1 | CASSATGSSVYEQYF | TGTGCCAGTAGTGCGACAGGGTCCTCCGTATACGAGCAGTACTTC
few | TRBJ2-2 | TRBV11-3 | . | CASSLVGPTNTGELFF | TGTGCCAGCAGCTTAGTGGGGCCGACAAACACCGGGGAGCTGTTTTTT
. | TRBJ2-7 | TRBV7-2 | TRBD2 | CASSSSGGISYEQYF | TGTGCCAGCAGCTCCAGCGGGGGTATTTCCTACGAGCAGTACTTC
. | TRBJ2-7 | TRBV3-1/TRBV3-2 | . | CASSRIATYEQYF | TGTGCCAGCAGCCGTATCGCGACCTACGAGCAGTACTTC
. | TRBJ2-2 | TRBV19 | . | CASSIAGTRGTGELFF | TGTGCCAGTAGTATTGCCGGGACAAGGGGCACCGGGGAGCTGTTTTTT